Listed here are 13 T cell receptor beta chains from one sample, sequenced in a study of blood T cell repertoires in COVID-19. Generated by immunoSEQ multiplex PCR, the TCRdb table keeps only in-frame clones and is missing some. The sample carries approximately 130,000 clones, approximately 77% recorded once. The sequenced material came from peripheral blood. The receptors were sampled from a man aged 80 or over with acute or convalescent COVID-19.

As for this clone: Its ends do not fully match the called genes, so a read error is possible. The rearrangement links TRBV7-7 to TRBJ2-5; D is perhaps TRBD1 (6 bases). This CDR3 region has 13 residues. Germline V lookup: CDR1 SSHAT, CDR2 FNYEAQ (reference sequence). The CDR3 spells CASSLPGVETQYF. DNA of the CDR3: TGTGCTAGCAGCTTACCAGGGGTGGAGACCCAGTACTTC.

The chain employs TRBV6-5 and TRBJ1-2; D not certain. The CDR3 length is 12 residues. The V gene's germline CDR1 is MNHEY and CDR2 SVGAGI. Trimming removed 11 bases from V and 4 bases from J, with 14 bases in between. The DNA of the CDR3 is TGTGCCGGGGTAAGGGAGCGCTATGGCTACACCTTC. It encodes CAGVRERYGYTF.

The V and J genes are TRBV2 and TRBJ2-5, with a weak D call TRBD1 (6 bases). CDR1 is SNHLY, CDR2 FYNNEI, per germline. V gave up 4 bases and J gave up 3 bases, with 9 bases separating them. This CDR3 comprises 13 residues. CDR3: CASSGNREETQYF. In DNA, the CDR3 is TGTGCCAGCAGTGGAAACAGGGAAGAGACCCAGTACTTC.

There are many counts of this clone. The chain uses TRBV4-3 and TRBJ2-2; 7 nucleotides match TRBD2. The V and J ends lost 4 bases and 0 bases, in that order; junction bases with no gene match: 2. This CDR3 is built from 15 residues. In germline, CDR1 is LGHNA, CDR2 YSLEER. CDR3 in amino acids: CASSLGLANTGELFF. The DNA of the CDR3 is TGCGCCAGCAGCCTTGGACTAGCGAACACCGGGGAGCTGTTTTTT.

This chain links TRBV2 with TRBJ1-4, with 9 bases identical to TRBD1. The CDR3 spans 16 residues. Trimming cost V 2 bases and J 5 bases; bases outside gene matches: 6. The V gene's germline CDR1 is SNHLY and CDR2 FYNNEI. The CDR3 protein is CASSEITGTGNEKLFF. The CDR3, as DNA: TGTGCCAGCAGTGAAATAACCGGGACAGGGAATGAAAAACTGTTTTTT.

The CDR3 sequence: CASHRQGGNTGELFF. The CDR3 bases are TGTGCCAGCCATCGACAGGGAGGTAACACCGGGGAGCTGTTTTTT. The chain uses TRBV7-9 and TRBJ2-2, with TRBD1 as a possible D gene (7 bases). This CDR3 contains 15 residues. Germline V gives CDR1 SEHNR, CDR2 FQNEAQ (reference sequence). With 8 bases removed from V and 2 bases from J, the gap between germline ends came to 15 bases.

The rearrangement links TRBV7-6 to TRBJ2-7, with TRBD1 matching 10 bases. The CDR3 length is 16 residues. Germline loops: CDR1 SGHVS, CDR2 FNYEAQ. The V gene end was trimmed by 2 bases and the J gene end by 5 bases; junction bases not matched to a gene: 9. CDR3 region: CASSLMGQGTPHEQYF. Written as DNA, the CDR3 is TGTGCCAGCAGCTTAATGGGACAGGGGACTCCCCACGAGCAGTACTTC.

This clone has more than one count but fewer than ten. This sequence joins TRBV21-1 and TRBJ2-2; the D call in the table, TRBD2, was not verified against the DNA. TRBV21-1 is classified as a pseudogene. The CDR3 has 18 residues. Here the CDR3 reads CASSKSSSSGVNTGELFF. For the CDR3, the DNA is TGTGCCAGCAGCAAATCGAGCTCTAGCGGCGTGAACACCGGGGAGCTGTTTTTT.

The rearrangement links TRBV14 to TRBJ2-1; D is unresolved. Germline CDR1 reads SGHDN; CDR2 reads FVKESK. V lost 3 bases and J 2 bases, leaving 5 bases between the germline ends. The CDR3 is 13 residues long. CDR3 residues: CASSQLTYNEQFF. For the CDR3, the DNA is TGTGCCAGCAGCCAGTTAACCTACAATGAGCAGTTCTTC.

This sequence joins TRBV12-3 or TRBV12-4 and TRBJ2-7; no definite D call. The CDR3 covers 11 residues. V lost 5 bases and J 0 bases, leaving 2 bases between the germline ends. For the CDR3, the DNA is TGTGCCAGCAGTCACTCCTACGAGCAGTACTTC. Amino acids: CASSHSYEQYF.

The V gene is TRBV5-8, the J gene TRBJ1-5; 10 positions agree with TRBD1. With 3 bases clipped from V and 6 bases from J, the junction kept 12 bases outside the gene matches. This CDR3 has 17 residues. Germline values: CDR1 SGHTS, CDR2 YDEGEE. The CDR3 sequence: CASSYGQGGPTGQPQHF. The DNA for the CDR3 is TGTGCCAGCAGCTACGGACAGGGGGGCCCTACTGGTCAGCCCCAGCATTTT. Combining the CDR3 with reference TRBV5-8 and TRBJ1-5 gives the whole variable domain EAGVTQSPTHLIKTRGQQATLRCSPISGHTSVYWYQQALGLGLQFLLWYDEGEERNRGNFPPRFSGRQFPNYSSELNVNALELEDSALYLCASSYGQGGPTGQPQHFGDGTRLSIL.

The chain combines TRBV5-1 with TRBJ1-2; 7 bases line up with TRBD1. With 2 bases clipped from V and 3 bases from J, the junction kept 13 bases outside the gene matches. This CDR3 comprises 17 residues. CDR1 and CDR2 from the germline V gene are SGHRS and YFSETQ. The CDR3 spells CASSFRQGFVADYGYTF. In nucleotides, the CDR3 is TGCGCCAGCAGCTTCAGACAGGGCTTCGTCGCCGACTATGGCTACACCTTC.

The gene calls are TRBV6-6 and TRBJ2-1; possibly TRBD2 for D (6 bases). Trimming left V 6 bases short and J 8 bases short, with 20 bases between. The V gene's germline CDR1 is MNHNY and CDR2 SVGAGI (reference sequence). This CDR3 has 15 amino acids. The CDR3 reads CASSQGRLVGDEQFF. The CDR3 region has the DNA TGTGCCAGCAGCCAGGGACGACTAGTGGGCGATGAGCAGTTCTTC.